The next 23 T cell receptor beta chains were all read from a single sample in a study of blood T cell repertoires in COVID-19. Repertoires were generated with immunoSEQ multiplex PCR, while TCRdb's copy carries only in-frame clones and drops some. The sample lists around 340,000 clones, around 88% occurring once. Sequencing was performed on peripheral blood. The receptors here all came from a woman in her sixties or seventies with COVID-19, enrolled during active disease.

This chain links TRBV7-2 with TRBJ2-5; 8 bases are a match to TRBD2. Germline values: CDR1 SGHTA, CDR2 FQGNSA. The V segment lost 8 bases and the J segment 4 bases; nucleotides outside the gene matches: 9. The CDR3 is made up of 14 amino acids. This chain's CDR3 is CASGSGVFVETQYF. In DNA, the CDR3 is TGTGCCAGCGGTAGCGGGGTATTCGTAGAGACCCAGTACTTC.

V and J are TRBV5-1 and TRBJ1-1; D uncertain. V lost 2 bases and J lost 1, with 9 bases in between. The CDR3 contains 14 residues. CDR1 and CDR2 (germline): SGHRS, YFSETQ. The CDR3 sequence is CASSFSGGNTEAFF. The CDR3 DNA is TGCGCCAGCAGCTTCTCAGGAGGGAACACTGAAGCTTTCTTT.

Only one count was recorded for this clone. The rearrangement uses TRBV29-1 and TRBJ2-2, with 14 nucleotides matching TRBD2. Germline CDR1 SQVTM, CDR2 ANQGSEA. The CDR3 has 15 amino acids. The J segment lost 5 bases and the V segment lost 6 bases, leaving 5 bases of the junction unmatched. CDR3 loop: CSVPGLAGGTGELFF. For the CDR3, the DNA is TGCAGCGTCCCCGGACTAGCGGGGGGAACCGGGGAGCTGTTTTTT.

This clone showed up just once. This sequence joins TRBV5-1 and TRBJ2-5; 7 nucleotides agree with TRBD2. The CDR3 has 14 amino acids. CDR1 is SGHRS and CDR2 is YFSETQ in the germline V gene. The junction had 5 bases not matched to a gene; V was cut back by 4 bases and J by 2 bases. CDR3: CASSVTGGQETQYF. CDR3 DNA sequence: TGCGCCAGCAGCGTGACGGGGGGACAAGAGACCCAGTACTTC.

This chain's CDR3 is CASRLARNTEAFF. The CDR3 coding sequence is TGTGCCAGCCGCCTTGCTAGAAACACTGAAGCTTTCTTT. This chain uses TRBV3-1 (or the pseudogene TRBV3-2) with TRBJ1-1; D unresolved. The V gene's germline CDR1 is LGHDT and CDR2 YNNKEL (reference sequence). V was cut by 8 bases and J by 2 bases, with 12 bases left in between. CDR3 length equals 13 residues.

V and J are TRBV4-1 and TRBJ1-5; D gene ambiguous. The ends were cut back, 4 bases at V and 0 bases at J, with 13 bases in the middle. In germline, CDR1 is MGHRA, CDR2 YSYEKL. The CDR3 extends over 16 amino acids. The CDR3 nucleotides read TGCGCCAGCAGCCGACGCGCGGAAAATAGCAATCAGCCCCAGCATTTT. This gives the protein CASSRRAENSNQPQHF.

V and J are TRBV19 and TRBJ2-3; a possible D gene is TRBD1 (6 bases). V was pared by 5 bases and J by 3 bases, with 15 bases between. This CDR3 has 15 residues. CDR1 is LNHDA and CDR2 is SQIVND in the germline V gene (reference sequence). CDR3 in amino acids: CASSPQGWSTDTQYF. The CDR3 DNA follows: TGTGCCAGTAGTCCACAGGGTTGGTCGACAGATACGCAGTATTTT.

The V call is TRBV5-1, the J call TRBJ2-5; 7 nucleotides match TRBD2. The ends lost 4 bases at V and 4 bases at J; junction bases unmatched: 13. Germline V lookup: CDR1 SGHRS, CDR2 YFSETQ. The length of the CDR3 is 16 residues. The CDR3 nucleotides read TGCGCCAGCAGCCCATGGGAGGGACTAAGATCAGAGACCCAGTACTTC. Translation gives CASSPWEGLRSETQYF. Full variable domain (outside the CDR3, taken from reference TRBV5-1 and TRBJ2-5): KAGVTQTPRYLIKTRGQQVTLSCSPISGHRSVSWYQQTPGQGLQFLFEYFSETQRNKGNFPGRFSGRQFSNSRSEMNVSTLELGDSALYLCASSPWEGLRSETQYFGPGTRLLVL.

V and J are TRBV7-3 and TRBJ1-1; tentative D call: TRBD1 (5 bases). Germline V lookup: CDR1 SGHTA, CDR2 FQGTGA. CDR3 length equals 14 residues. V shed 5 bases and J shed 2 bases, with 12 bases lying between them. The CDR3 region has the DNA TGTGCCAGCAGCCTAGGGAGGGGTAACACTGAAGCTTTCTTT. Protein sequence: CASSLGRGNTEAFF.

This chain connects TRBV18 to TRBJ2-1; 13 positions agree with TRBD2. In germline, CDR1 is KGHSH, CDR2 LQKENI. V lost 0 bases to trimming and J lost 3 bases; unmatched junction nucleotides: 5. The CDR3 runs to 18 residues. CDR3 nucleotide sequence: TGTGCCAGCTCACCACCCGGGACTAGCGGGGTCAACTACAATGAGCAGTTCTTC. Residues: CASSPPGTSGVNYNEQFF. The whole variable domain, remainder taken from reference TRBV18 and TRBJ2-1, is NAGVMQNPRHLVRRRGQEARLRCSPMKGHSHVYWYRQLPEEGLKFMVYLQKENIIDESGMPKERFSAEFPKEGPSILRIQQVVRGDSAAYFCASSPPGTSGVNYNEQFFGPGTRLTVL.

This clone was detected only once. J is TRBJ2-1 and V is TRBV5-1; 8 bases fit TRBD2. The trim removed 3 bases at V and 3 bases at J, leaving 8 bases unmatched. Germline CDR1 reads SGHRS; CDR2 reads YFSETQ. CDR3 length: 16 residues. The CDR3 nucleotides read TGCGCCAGCAGCTCGGCTTCGGGGGGGCTCTACAATGAGCAGTTCTTC. Its translation is CASSSASGGLYNEQFF.

For the CDR3, the DNA is TGTGCCAGCAGCTGGGGGCGTTCACCCCTCCACTTT. This gives the protein CASSWGRSPLHF. This chain connects TRBV5-8 to TRBJ1-6; the D gene is possibly TRBD1 (6 bases). This CDR3 has 12 residues. Per the germline V gene, CDR1 is SGHTS and CDR2 is YDEGEE. Trimming took off 3 bases at V and 9 bases at J, with 7 bases between the two ends.

The rearrangement uses TRBV9 and TRBJ2-1; 9 bases match TRBD2. Per the germline V gene, CDR1 is SGDLS and CDR2 is YYNGEE. The CDR3 contains 15 residues. J gave up 8 bases and V 6 bases, and 12 bases lay outside the gene matches. CDR3 sequence: CASNLGTSKDDEQFF. The CDR3 coding sequence is TGTGCCAGCAATCTCGGGACTAGCAAGGATGATGAGCAGTTCTTC.

V usage is TRBV11-2 and J usage is TRBJ2-7; the D gene is possibly TRBD2 (7 bases). The CDR3 has 16 residues. Germline loops: CDR1 SGHAT, CDR2 FQNNGV. The ends were cut back, 5 bases at V and 1 base at J, with 18 bases in the middle. The DNA of the CDR3 is TGTGCCAGCAGCCGGTTCCCCCGGGGGGCGTCCTACGAGCAGTACTTC. Translated, it gives CASSRFPRGASYEQYF.

This clone was picked up one time. The chain links TRBV18 to TRBJ2-7; D gene ambiguous. From germline, CDR1 is KGHSH and CDR2 LQKENI. The germline V and J ends were trimmed by 1 base and 7 bases, with 14 bases remaining between them. The CDR3 runs to 14 residues. The CDR3 loop is CASSPQRPSQEQYF. CDR3 DNA sequence: TGTGCCAGCTCACCACAGCGTCCCTCTCAAGAGCAGTACTTC.

V gene TRBV2 combines with J gene TRBJ2-5, with 8 positions matching TRBD1. After removal of 7 bases from V and 4 bases from J, the junction contained 8 bases not matched to a gene. There are 14 residues in the CDR3. Germline CDR1 reads SNHLY; CDR2 reads FYNNEI. The CDR3 loop reads CASTRRTGPETQYF. The CDR3 DNA is TGTGCCAGCACCCGACGGACAGGGCCAGAGACCCAGTACTTC.

The chain has TRBV25-1 and TRBJ2-2, with unresolved D. Trimming removed 0 bases at V and 1 base at J, with 9 bases between. The V gene's germline CDR1 is MGHDK and CDR2 SYGVNS. The CDR3 contains 16 residues. CDR3 sequence reads: CASSEYLEQNTGELFF. In DNA form, the CDR3 reads TGTGCCAGCAGTGAATATCTTGAACAGAACACCGGGGAGCTGTTTTTT. The whole variable domain, remainder taken from reference TRBV25-1 and TRBJ2-2, is EADIYQTPRYLVIGTGKKITLECSQTMGHDKMYWYQQDPGMELHLIHYSYGVNSTEKGDLSSESTVSRIRTEHFPLTLESARPSHTSQYLCASSEYLEQNTGELFFGEGSRLTVL.

This clone occurred a few times. The gene calls are TRBV5-1 and TRBJ2-1, with 7 bases that match TRBD2. This CDR3 is 15 amino acids long. Germline V gene sequence: CDR1 SGHRS, CDR2 YFSETQ. Trimming at V came to 0 bases and at J to 4 bases, leaving 4 bases not matched to a gene. The CDR3 is CASSLGGLSYNEQFF. The CDR3 nucleotides read TGCGCCAGCAGCTTGGGGGGACTAAGTTACAATGAGCAGTTCTTC.

The genes are TRBV11-1 and TRBJ1-2; D is unresolved. From germline, CDR1 is SGHAT and CDR2 FQDESV (reference sequence). V lost 4 bases and J lost 4, with 16 bases in between. The CDR3 totals 15 residues. DNA of the CDR3: TGTGCCAGCAGCTCCCCGTCGCTCGGTAGCTATGGCTACACCTTC. Translating it yields CASSSPSLGSYGYTF.

DNA for the CDR3: TGTGCCAGCAGCTGGACAGACACCAAAGCCCACTACTTC. Translation: CASSWTDTKAHYF. The rearrangement joins TRBV11-2 to TRBJ2-4; possibly TRBD1 for D (6 bases). Germline V gene lookup returns CDR1 SGHAT and CDR2 FQNNGV. Trimming pared 4 bases from V and 16 bases from J, leaving 20 bases between. This CDR3 is built from 13 residues. The full variable domain, with the rest looked up from reference TRBV11-2 and TRBJ2-4, is EAGVAQSPRYKIIEKRQSVAFWCNPISGHATLYWYQQILGQGPKLLIQFQNNGVVDDSQLPKDRFSAERLKGVDSTLKIQPAKLEDSAVYLCASSWTDTKAHYFGAGTRLSVL.

The chain employs TRBV6-5 and TRBJ1-6, with a weak D call TRBD1 (5 bases). Germline CDR1 MNHEY, CDR2 SVGAGI. The CDR3 spans 13 residues. Trimming cost V 6 bases and J 6 bases, with 9 bases left between them. CDR3: CASSRGINSPLHF. CDR3 coding DNA: TGTGCCAGCAGCCGGGGGATTAATTCACCCCTCCACTTT.

The V gene is TRBV10-1, the J gene TRBJ2-3; TRBD2 matches 9 bases. Germline values: CDR1 WNHNN, CDR2 SYGVQD (reference sequence). The V gene end was trimmed by 4 bases and the J gene end by 4 bases; junction bases not matched to a gene: 9. This CDR3 contains 16 residues. The CDR3, as DNA: TGCGCCAGCAGTGTCGGAGCGGGGGGAATCTCAGATACGCAGTATTTT. This encodes CASSVGAGGISDTQYF.

The genes are TRBV19 and TRBJ2-7; a weak D match, TRBD2 (5 bases). Deletions cut 6 bases from V and 2 bases from J, with 11 bases between. Germline V gene sequence: CDR1 LNHDA, CDR2 SQIVND (reference sequence). This CDR3 has 13 residues. In nucleotides, the CDR3 is TGTGCCAGTAGGGTCGCGGGCACCTACGAGCAGTACTTC. This sequence encodes CASRVAGTYEQYF.